This T cell receptor (beta chain) was found in a study of T cell responses to AZD1222 COVID-19 vaccine. The overall study: Second-dose schedules of about 4 or about 12 weeks were combined. The study, taken as a whole, reports: There were vaccine-associated CD4 TCRs across spike, dominant at 160-218 and 743-854.

In germline, CDR1 is GTSNPN, CDR2 SVGIG (reference sequence). The V gene lost 0 bases and the J gene lost 7 bases, with 21 bases spanning the gap. This CDR3 contains 16 residues. This table comes from immunoSEQ multiplex PCR, and its TCRdb copy is limited to in-frame clones, with some not included. The top ten clones hold just over 5% of a sample with 110,000 to 150,000 clones, about 94% of them seen once. Worth noting for this clone: What it binds is unknown.

The source of this sequence is an adult in good health. The sample in question was peripheral blood, obtained on day 0 of AZD1222 vaccination. The chain is built from TRBV30 and TRBJ1-2; a possible D gene is TRBD1 (5 bases). DNA for the CDR3: TGTGCCTGGAGTGTACGGAGGAGGTGGGGGTTGGGTGGCTACACCTTC. Translating gives CAWSVRRRWGLGGYTF.